Listed here are 4 T cell receptor beta chains from one sample, sequenced in a study of patients and donors after allogeneic stem cell transplantation. TCRdb called the RT-PCR reads again in MiXCR, with one record for every CDR3 protein. This table holds roughly 150,000 distinct CDR3 sequences, roughly 22% found once. The sequencing input was blood, either unsorted or a sorted T cell fraction (not recorded which). The origin of the receptors is a human donor who was either an allogeneic HSCT recipient or a stem cell or donor lymphocyte infusion donor (not recorded which). It is not recorded whose cells these are; they may come from a transplant donor.

This clonotype was counted between two and nine times. The V gene is TRBV4-1, the J gene TRBJ2-1; D is undetermined. This CDR3 comprises 17 residues. CDR1 MGHRA and CDR2 YSYEKL come from the germline V gene. Trimming left V 3 bases short and J 4 bases short, with 19 bases between. For the CDR3, the DNA is TGCGCCAGCAGCCACCGCCCTAATTTGGCGGTTTACAATGAGCAGTTCTTC. It encodes CASSHRPNLAVYNEQFF.

This clonotype was detected a few times. This chain links TRBV20-1 with TRBJ1-5; D may be TRBD1 (5 bases). CDR1 is DFQATT and CDR2 is SNEGSKA in the germline V gene (reference sequence). V lost 3 bases and J 6 bases, leaving 15 bases between the germline ends. The CDR3 length is 14 residues. DNA for the CDR3: TGCAGTGCTAGTACCCAGGGCGGGGGTCAGCCCCAGCATTTT. It encodes CSASTQGGGQPQHF.

This clonotype has just a few counts. V is TRBV29-1 and J is TRBJ2-3, with a tentative D call TRBD2 (6 bases). The germline V and J ends were trimmed by 3 bases and 6 bases, with 16 bases remaining between them. From germline, CDR1 is SQVTM and CDR2 ANQGSEA. This CDR3 contains 14 residues. The CDR3 protein is CSVEKGLLWDTQYF. For the CDR3, the DNA is TGCAGCGTTGAGAAGGGACTCCTTTGGGATACGCAGTATTTT.

A few counts support this clonotype. The CDR3 region is CASSYTDRERGYTF. CDR3 nucleotide sequence: TGTGCCAGCAGTTACACCGACAGGGAGCGGGGCTACACCTTC. The chain carries TRBV6-6 and TRBJ1-2, with TRBD1 matching over 7 bases. CDR1 and CDR2 from the germline V gene are MNHNY and SVGAGI (reference sequence). V shed 2 bases and J 8 bases; nucleotides not matched to a gene: 8. CDR3 length: 14 residues.